This T cell receptor (beta chain) is drawn from a study of blood T cell repertoires in COVID-19. Across the study: There were acute and convalescent COVID-19 samples, and they came from the United States, Italy and Spain. T cells, B-cell-depleted T cells, or PBMCs provided the cDNA or gDNA that served as material.

Germline V gene lookup returns CDR1 SEHNR and CDR2 FQNEAQ (reference sequence). V was clipped by 4 bases and J by 2 bases, with 17 bases between them. The CDR3 has 16 residues. In the original workflow: The authors estimated nucleated cell counts from reference gene primer amplification. Assay: immunoSEQ multiplex PCR; the TCRdb copy retains only in-frame clones and omits some. The V and J calls and clone size are taken from that table; D and trimming were inferred from the DNA. The sample shows about 300,000 clones, about 87% of them seen only once. Sequenced input: peripheral blood. This sequence originates from a woman in her thirties who had recovered from COVID-19. The J gene is TRBJ2-5, the V gene TRBV7-9, with a tentative D call TRBD1 (5 bases). CDR3 loop: CASSYLLTGLQETQYF. Here the CDR3 DNA reads TGTGCCAGCAGCTATCTACTTACAGGATTACAAGAGACCCAGTACTTC.